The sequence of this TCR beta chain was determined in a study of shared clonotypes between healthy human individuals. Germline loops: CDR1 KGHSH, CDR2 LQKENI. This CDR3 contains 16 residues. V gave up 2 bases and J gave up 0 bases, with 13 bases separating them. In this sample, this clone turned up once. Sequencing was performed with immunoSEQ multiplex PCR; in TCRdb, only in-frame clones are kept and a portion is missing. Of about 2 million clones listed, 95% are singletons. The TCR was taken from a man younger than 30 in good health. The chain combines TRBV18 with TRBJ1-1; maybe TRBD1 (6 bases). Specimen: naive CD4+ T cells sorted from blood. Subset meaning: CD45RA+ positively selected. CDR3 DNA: TGTGCCAGCTCACCATTGGGGGCGGGGGTGAACACTGAAGCTTTCTTT. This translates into CASSPLGAGVNTEAFF.